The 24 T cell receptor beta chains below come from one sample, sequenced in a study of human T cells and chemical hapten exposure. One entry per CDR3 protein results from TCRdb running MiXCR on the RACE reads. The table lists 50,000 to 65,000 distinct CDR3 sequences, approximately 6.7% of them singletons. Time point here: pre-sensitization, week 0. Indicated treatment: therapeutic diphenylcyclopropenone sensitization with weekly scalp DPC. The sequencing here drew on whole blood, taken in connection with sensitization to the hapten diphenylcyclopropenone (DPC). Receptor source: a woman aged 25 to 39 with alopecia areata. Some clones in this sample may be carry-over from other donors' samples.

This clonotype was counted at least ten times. The CDR3 sequence is CSVARDGTDTQYF. CDR3 in DNA: TGCAGCGTTGCGAGGGACGGCACAGATACGCAGTATTTT. The rearrangement joins TRBV29-1 to TRBJ2-3, with D perhaps being TRBD1 or TRBD2 (5 bases each). Germline assignment: CDR1 SQVTM and CDR2 ANQGSEA. CDR3 length equals 13 residues. The ends were cut back, 4 bases at V and 1 base at J, with 9 bases in the middle.

CDR3 nucleotide sequence: TGTGCCAGCAGCCAAGATAAGGGGGCGTACTATGGCTACACCTTC. Its translation: CASSQDKGAYYGYTF. This chain uses TRBV4-2 with TRBJ1-2, with TRBD1 matching over 7 bases. CDR1 is LGHNA, CDR2 YNFKEQ, per germline. This CDR3 has 15 residues. Trimming removed 0 bases from V and 3 bases from J; junction bases left unmatched: 4.

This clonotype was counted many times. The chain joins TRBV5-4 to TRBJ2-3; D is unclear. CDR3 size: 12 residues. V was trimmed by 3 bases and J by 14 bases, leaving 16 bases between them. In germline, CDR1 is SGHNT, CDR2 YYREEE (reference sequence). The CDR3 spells CASSSERLGTYF. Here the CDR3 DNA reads TGTGCCAGCAGCTCAGAACGGCTGGGAACGTATTTT.

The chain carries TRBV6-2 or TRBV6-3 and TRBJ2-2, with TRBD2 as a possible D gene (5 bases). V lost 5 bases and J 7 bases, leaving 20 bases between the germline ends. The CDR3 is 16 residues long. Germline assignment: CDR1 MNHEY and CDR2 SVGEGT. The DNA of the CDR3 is TGTGCCAGCAGTCCCGGGTCCTCGGGATGGGTCGGGGAGCTGTTTTTT. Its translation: CASSPGSSGWVGELFF.

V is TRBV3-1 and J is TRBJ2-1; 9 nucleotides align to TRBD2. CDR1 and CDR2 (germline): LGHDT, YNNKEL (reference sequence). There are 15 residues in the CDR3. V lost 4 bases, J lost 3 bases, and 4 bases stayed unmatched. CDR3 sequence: CASSLSGGNYNEQFF. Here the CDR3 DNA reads TGTGCCAGCAGCCTCAGCGGGGGGAACTACAATGAGCAGTTCTTC.

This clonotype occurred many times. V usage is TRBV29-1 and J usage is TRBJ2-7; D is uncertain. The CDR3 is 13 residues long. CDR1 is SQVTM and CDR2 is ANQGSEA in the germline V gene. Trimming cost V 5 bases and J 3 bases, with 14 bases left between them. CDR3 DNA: TGCAGCGTTTCCCCGGCGACTGACTACGAGCAGTACTTC. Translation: CSVSPATDYEQYF.

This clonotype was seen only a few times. The DNA for the CDR3 is TGCAGCGTTACCCGACAGAGATACACAGATACGCAGTATTTT. Translated: CSVTRQRYTDTQYF. The genes are TRBV29-1 and TRBJ2-3; possible D gene TRBD1, 5 bases. Germline CDR1 is SQVTM and CDR2 is ANQGSEA. V shed 5 bases and J shed 2 bases, with 14 bases lying between them. This CDR3 contains 14 residues.

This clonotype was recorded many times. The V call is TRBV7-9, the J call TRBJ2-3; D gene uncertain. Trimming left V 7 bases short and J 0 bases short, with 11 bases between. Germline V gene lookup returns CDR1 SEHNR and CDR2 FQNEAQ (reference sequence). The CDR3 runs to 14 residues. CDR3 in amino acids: CASTYTSSTDTQYF. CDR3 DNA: TGTGCCAGCACCTACACAAGTAGCACAGATACGCAGTATTTT. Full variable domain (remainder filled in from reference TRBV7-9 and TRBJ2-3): DTGVSQNPRHKITKRGQNVTFRCDPISEHNRLYWYRQTLGQGPEFLTYFQNEAQLEKSRLLSDRFSAERPKGSFSTLEIQRTEQGDSAMYLCASTYTSSTDTQYFGPGTRLTVL.

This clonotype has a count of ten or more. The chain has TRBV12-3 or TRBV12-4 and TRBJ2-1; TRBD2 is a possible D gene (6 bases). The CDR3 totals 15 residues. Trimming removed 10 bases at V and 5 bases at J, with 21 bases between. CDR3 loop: CATLGGFSRNNEQFF. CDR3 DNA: TGTGCCACCTTGGGGGGTTTTTCGCGGAACAATGAGCAGTTCTTC.

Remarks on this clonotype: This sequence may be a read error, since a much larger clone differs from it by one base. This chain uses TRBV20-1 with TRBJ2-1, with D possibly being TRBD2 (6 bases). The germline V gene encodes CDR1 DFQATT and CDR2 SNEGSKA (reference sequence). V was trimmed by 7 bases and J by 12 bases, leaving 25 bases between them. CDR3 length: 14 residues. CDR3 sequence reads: CSDPPQTSSLGQFF. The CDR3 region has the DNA TGCAGTGACCCCCCCCAAACTAGCTCGCTTGGGCAGTTCTTC.

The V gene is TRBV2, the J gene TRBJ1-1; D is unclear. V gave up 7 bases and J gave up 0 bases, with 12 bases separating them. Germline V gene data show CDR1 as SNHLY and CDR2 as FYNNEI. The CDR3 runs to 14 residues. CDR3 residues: CASTPLPMNTEAFF. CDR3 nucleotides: TGTGCCAGCACCCCTCTACCCATGAACACTGAAGCTTTCTTT.

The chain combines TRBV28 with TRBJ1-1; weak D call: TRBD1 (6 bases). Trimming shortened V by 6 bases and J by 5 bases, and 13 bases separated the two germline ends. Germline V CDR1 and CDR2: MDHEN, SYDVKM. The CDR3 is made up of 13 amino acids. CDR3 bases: TGTGCCAGCAGCTCCGGGACAAGGACTGAAGCTTTCTTT. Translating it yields CASSSGTRTEAFF. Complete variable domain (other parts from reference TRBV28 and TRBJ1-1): DVKVTQSSRYLVKRTGEKVFLECVQDMDHENMFWYRQDPGLGLRLIYFSYDVKMKEKGDIPEGYSVSREKKERFSLILESASTNQTSMYLCASSSGTRTEAFFGQGTRLTVV.

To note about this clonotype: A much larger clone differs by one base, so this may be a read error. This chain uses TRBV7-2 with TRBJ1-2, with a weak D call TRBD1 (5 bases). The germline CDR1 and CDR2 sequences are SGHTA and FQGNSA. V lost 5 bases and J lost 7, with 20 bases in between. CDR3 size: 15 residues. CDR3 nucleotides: TGTGCCAGCAGCCCCTCTTGGGGGGTTTCCTGTGGCTACACCTTC. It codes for CASSPSWGVSCGYTF.

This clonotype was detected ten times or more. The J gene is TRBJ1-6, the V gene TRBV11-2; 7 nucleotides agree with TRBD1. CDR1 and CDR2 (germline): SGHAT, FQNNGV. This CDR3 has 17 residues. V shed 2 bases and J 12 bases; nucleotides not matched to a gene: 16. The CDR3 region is CASSLTRGTAHRRPLHF. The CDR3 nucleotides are TGTGCCAGCAGCTTAACAAGAGGGACAGCTCACCGCCGACCCCTCCACTTT.

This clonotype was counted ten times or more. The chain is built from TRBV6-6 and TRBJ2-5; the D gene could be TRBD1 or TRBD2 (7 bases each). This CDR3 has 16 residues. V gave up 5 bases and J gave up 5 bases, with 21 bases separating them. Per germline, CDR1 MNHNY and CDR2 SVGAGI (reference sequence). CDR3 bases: TGTGCCAGCAGTAAACCCGACAGGGAGGGATCGGAGACCCAGTACTTC. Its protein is CASSKPDREGSETQYF.

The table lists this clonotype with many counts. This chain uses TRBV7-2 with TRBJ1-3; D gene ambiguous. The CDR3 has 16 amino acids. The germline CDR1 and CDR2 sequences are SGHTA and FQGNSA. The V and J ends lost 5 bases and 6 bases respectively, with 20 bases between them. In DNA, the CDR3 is TGTGCCAGCAGCCTCCGTCCAAGCCCTGGGGAAAACACCATATATTTT. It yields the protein CASSLRPSPGENTIYF.

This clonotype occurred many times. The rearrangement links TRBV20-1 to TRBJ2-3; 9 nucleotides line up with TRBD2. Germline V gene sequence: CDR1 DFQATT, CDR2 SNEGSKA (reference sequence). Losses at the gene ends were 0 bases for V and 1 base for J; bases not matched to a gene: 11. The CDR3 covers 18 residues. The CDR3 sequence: CSARDLRGGPQRTDTQYF. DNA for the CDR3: TGCAGTGCTAGAGATCTGCGGGGGGGACCCCAACGCACAGATACGCAGTATTTT.

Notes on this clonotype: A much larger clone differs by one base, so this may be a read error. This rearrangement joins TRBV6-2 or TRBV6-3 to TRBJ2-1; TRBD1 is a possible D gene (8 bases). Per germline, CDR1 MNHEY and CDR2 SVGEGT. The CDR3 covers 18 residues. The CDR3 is CVSSRGPGLTHRDNEQFF. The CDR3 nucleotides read TGTGTCAGCAGCAGGGGGCCGGGACTAACCCATCGAGACAATGAGCAGTTCTTC.

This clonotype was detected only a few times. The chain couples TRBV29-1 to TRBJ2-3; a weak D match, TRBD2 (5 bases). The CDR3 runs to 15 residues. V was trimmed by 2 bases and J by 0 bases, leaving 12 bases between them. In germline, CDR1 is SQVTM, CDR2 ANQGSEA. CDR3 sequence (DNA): TGCAGCGTTGAATCCACTAGTTTAAGCACAGATACGCAGTATTTT. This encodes CSVESTSLSTDTQYF.

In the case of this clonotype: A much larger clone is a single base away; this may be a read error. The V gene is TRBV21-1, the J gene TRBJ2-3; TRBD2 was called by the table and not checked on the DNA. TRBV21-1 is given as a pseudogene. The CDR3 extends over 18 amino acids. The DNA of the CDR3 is TGTGCCAGCGGCAAAAATTTGGTACTAGCGGGGGCCACAGATACGCAGTATTTT. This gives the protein CASGKNLVLAGATDTQYF.

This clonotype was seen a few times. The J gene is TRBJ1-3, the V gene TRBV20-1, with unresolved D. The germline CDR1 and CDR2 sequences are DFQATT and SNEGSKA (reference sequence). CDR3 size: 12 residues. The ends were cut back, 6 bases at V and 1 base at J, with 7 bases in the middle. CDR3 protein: CSARTSGNTIYF. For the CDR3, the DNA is TGCAGTGCACGGACGTCTGGAAACACCATATATTTT.

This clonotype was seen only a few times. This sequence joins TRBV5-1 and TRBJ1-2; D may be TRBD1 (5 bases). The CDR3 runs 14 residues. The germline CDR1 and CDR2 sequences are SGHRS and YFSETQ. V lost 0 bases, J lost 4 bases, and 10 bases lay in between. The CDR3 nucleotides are TGCGCCAGCAGCTTGGATACCGGGGGCTATGGCTACACCTTC. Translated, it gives CASSLDTGGYGYTF. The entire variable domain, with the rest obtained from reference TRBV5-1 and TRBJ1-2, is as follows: KAGVTQTPRYLIKTRGQQVTLSCSPISGHRSVSWYQQTPGQGLQFLFEYFSETQRNKGNFPGRFSGRQFSNSRSEMNVSTLELGDSALYLCASSLDTGGYGYTFGSGTRLTVV.

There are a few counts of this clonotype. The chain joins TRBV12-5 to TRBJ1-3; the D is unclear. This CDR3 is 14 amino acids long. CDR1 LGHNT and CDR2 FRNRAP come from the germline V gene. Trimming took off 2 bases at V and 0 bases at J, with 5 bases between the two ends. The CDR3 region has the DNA TGTGCTAGTGGTTTGTCAGGCTCTGGAAACACCATATATTTT. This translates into CASGLSGSGNTIYF.

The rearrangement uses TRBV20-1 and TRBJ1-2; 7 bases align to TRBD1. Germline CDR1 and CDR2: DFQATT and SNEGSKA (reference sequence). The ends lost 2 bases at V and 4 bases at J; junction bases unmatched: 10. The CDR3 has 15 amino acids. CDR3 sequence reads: CSARPETGTIYGYTF. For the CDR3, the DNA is TGCAGTGCTAGACCTGAGACAGGGACGATCTATGGCTACACCTTC.